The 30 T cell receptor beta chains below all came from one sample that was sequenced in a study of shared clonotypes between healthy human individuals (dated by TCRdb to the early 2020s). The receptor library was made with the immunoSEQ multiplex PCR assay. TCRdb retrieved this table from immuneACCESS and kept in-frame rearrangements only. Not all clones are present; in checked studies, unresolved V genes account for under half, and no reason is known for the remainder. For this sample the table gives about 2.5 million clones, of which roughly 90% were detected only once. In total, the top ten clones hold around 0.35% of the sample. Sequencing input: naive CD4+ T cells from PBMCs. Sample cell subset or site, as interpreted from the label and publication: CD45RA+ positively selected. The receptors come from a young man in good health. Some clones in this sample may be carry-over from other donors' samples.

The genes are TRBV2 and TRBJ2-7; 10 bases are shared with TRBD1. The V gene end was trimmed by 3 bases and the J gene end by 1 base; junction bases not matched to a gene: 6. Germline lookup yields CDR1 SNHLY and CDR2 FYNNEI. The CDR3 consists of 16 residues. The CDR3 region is CASSDWTGGISYEQYF. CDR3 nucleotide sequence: TGTGCCAGCAGTGATTGGACAGGGGGAATATCCTACGAGCAGTACTTC.

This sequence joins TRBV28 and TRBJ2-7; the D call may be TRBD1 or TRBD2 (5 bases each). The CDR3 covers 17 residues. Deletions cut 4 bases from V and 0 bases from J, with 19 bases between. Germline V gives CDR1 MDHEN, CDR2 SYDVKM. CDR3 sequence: CASSYGRGSGPSYEQYF. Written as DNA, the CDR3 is TGTGCCAGCAGTTACGGACGGGGCTCAGGGCCCTCCTACGAGCAGTACTTC.

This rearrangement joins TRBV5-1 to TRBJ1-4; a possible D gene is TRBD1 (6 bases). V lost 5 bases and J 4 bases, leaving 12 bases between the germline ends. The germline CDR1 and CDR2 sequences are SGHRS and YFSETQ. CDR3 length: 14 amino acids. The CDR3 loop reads CASSPSRGNEKLFF. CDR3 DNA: TGCGCCAGCAGTCCTTCCAGGGGTAATGAAAAACTGTTTTTT.

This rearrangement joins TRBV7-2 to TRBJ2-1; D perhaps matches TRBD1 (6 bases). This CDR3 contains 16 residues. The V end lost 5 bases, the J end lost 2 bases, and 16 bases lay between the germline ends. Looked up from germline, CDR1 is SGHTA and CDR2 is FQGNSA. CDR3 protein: CASSKGGTGAYNEQFF. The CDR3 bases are TGTGCCAGCAGCAAAGGGGGAACCGGGGCCTACAATGAGCAGTTCTTC.

DNA for the CDR3: TGTGCCAGCAGCCCTCGGCATGCGGGGGGGAGCTCCTACGAGCAGTACTTC. Amino acids: CASSPRHAGGSSYEQYF. This chain joins TRBV9 and TRBJ2-7; 9 bases agree with TRBD2. In germline, CDR1 is SGDLS, CDR2 YYNGEE. Germline trimming cut 4 bases from V and 0 bases from J; bases unmatched to any gene: 11. This CDR3 comprises 17 residues.

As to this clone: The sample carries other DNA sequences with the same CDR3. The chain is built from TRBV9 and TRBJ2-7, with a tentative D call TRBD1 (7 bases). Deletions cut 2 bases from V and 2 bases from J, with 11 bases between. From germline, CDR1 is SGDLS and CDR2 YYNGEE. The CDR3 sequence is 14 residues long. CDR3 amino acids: CASSVAGQTYEQYF. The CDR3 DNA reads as TGTGCCAGCAGCGTCGCGGGACAGACCTACGAGCAGTACTTC.

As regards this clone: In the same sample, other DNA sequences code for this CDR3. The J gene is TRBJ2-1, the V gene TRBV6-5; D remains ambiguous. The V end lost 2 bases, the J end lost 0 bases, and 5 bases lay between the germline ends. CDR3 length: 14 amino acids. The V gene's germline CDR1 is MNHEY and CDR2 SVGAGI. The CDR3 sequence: CASSYSRSYNEQFF. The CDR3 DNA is TGTGCCAGCAGTTACAGCCGCTCCTACAATGAGCAGTTCTTC.

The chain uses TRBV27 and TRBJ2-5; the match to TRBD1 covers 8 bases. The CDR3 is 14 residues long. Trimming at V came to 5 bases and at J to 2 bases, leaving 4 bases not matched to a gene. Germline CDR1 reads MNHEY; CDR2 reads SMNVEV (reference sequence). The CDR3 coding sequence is TGTGCCAGCAGTACCACAGGGGGTCAAGAGACCCAGTACTTC. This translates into CASSTTGGQETQYF.

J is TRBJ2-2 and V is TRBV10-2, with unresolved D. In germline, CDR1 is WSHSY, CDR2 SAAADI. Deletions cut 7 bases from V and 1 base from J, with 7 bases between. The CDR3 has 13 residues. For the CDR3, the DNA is TGCGCCAGCACATTAGTGAACACCGGGGAGCTGTTTTTT. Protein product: CASTLVNTGELFF.

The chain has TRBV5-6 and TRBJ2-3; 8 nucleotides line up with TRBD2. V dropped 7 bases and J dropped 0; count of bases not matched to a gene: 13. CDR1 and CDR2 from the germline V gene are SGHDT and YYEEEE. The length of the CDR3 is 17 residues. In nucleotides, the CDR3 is TGTGCCAGCGCTACCCTAACTTCTAGCGGGAGCACAGATACGCAGTATTTT. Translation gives CASATLTSSGSTDTQYF. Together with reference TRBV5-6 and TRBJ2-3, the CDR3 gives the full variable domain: DAGVTQSPTHLIKTRGQQVTLRCSPKSGHDTVSWYQQALGQGPQFIFQYYEEEERQRGNFPDRFSGHQFPNYSSELNVNALLLGDSALYLCASATLTSSGSTDTQYFGPGTRLTVL.

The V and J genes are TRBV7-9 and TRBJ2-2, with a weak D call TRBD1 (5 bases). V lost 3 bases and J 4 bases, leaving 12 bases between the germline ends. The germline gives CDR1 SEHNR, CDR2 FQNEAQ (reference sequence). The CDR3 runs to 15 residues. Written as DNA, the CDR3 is TGTGCCAGCAGCTTTCCCCAGGGTGTCACCGGGGAGCTGTTTTTT. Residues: CASSFPQGVTGELFF. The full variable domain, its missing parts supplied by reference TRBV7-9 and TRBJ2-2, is DTGVSQNPRHKITKRGQNVTFRCDPISEHNRLYWYRQTLGQGPEFLTYFQNEAQLEKSRLLSDRFSAERPKGSFSTLEIQRTEQGDSAMYLCASSFPQGVTGELFFGEGSRLTVL.

The DNA of the CDR3 is TGCGCCAGCAGCTTGGGCAGGGGCGCGGGCTACACCTTC. Encoded protein: CASSLGRGAGYTF. This chain connects TRBV5-1 to TRBJ1-2, with D maybe TRBD1 (6 bases). The CDR3 is 13 amino acids. CDR1 SGHRS and CDR2 YFSETQ come from the germline V gene. The V gene lost 0 bases and the J gene lost 8 bases, with 11 bases spanning the gap.

CDR3 DNA sequence: TGTGCCAGCAGCCTCACCGGGACAGGACCCCGCGGGGGAAACACCATATATTTT. Translation gives CASSLTGTGPRGGNTIYF. The chain is built from TRBV7-8 and TRBJ1-3, with 8 positions matching TRBD1. The CDR3 extends over 18 amino acids. V was clipped by 5 bases and J by 4 bases; unmatched bases: 16. Germline V CDR1 and CDR2: SGHVS, FQNEAQ.

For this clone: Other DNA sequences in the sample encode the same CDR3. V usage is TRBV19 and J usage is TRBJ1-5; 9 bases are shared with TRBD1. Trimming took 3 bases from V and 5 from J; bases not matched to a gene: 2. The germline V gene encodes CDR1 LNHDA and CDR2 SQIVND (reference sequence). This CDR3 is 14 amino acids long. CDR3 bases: TGTGCCAGTAGTATTAGGACAGGGGATCAGCCCCAGCATTTT. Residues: CASSIRTGDQPQHF.

CDR3 region: CASSEAWRQDQETQYF. The CDR3, as DNA: TGTGCCAGCAGTGAAGCGTGGAGACAGGACCAAGAGACCCAGTACTTC. The chain combines TRBV6-1 with TRBJ2-5; D is possibly TRBD1 (6 bases). CDR1 and CDR2 from the germline V gene are MNHNS and SASEGT. The CDR3 length is 16 residues. V lost 0 bases, J lost 0 bases, and 11 bases lay in between.

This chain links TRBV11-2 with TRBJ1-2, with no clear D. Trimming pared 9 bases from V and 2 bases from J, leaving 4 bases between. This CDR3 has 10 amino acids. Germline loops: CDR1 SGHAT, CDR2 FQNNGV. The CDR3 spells CASGNYGYTF. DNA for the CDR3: TGTGCCAGTGGAAACTATGGCTACACCTTC.

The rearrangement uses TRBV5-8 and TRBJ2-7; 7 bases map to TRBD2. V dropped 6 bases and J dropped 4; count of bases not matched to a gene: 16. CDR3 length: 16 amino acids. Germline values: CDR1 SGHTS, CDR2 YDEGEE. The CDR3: CASTPSGPDALYEQYF. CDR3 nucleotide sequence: TGTGCCAGCACCCCTAGCGGCCCCGACGCCCTTTACGAGCAGTACTTC. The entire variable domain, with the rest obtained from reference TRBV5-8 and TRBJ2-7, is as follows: EAGVTQSPTHLIKTRGQQATLRCSPISGHTSVYWYQQALGLGLQFLLWYDEGEERNRGNFPPRFSGRQFPNYSSELNVNALELEDSALYLCASTPSGPDALYEQYFGPGTRLTVT.

The CDR3 spells CASNSIAGLYQPQHF. CDR3 DNA: TGTGCCAGCAACAGCATCGCGGGGTTGTATCAGCCCCAGCATTTT. The chain couples TRBV28 to TRBJ1-5; no definite D call. Germline assignment: CDR1 MDHEN and CDR2 SYDVKM. The CDR3 runs 15 residues. The ends were cut back, 7 bases at V and 5 bases at J, with 18 bases in the middle.

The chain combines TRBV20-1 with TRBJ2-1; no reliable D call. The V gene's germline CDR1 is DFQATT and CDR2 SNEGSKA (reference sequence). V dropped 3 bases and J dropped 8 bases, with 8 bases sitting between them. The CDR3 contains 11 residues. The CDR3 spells CSASPSDEQFF. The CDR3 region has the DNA TGCAGTGCTAGCCCGTCAGATGAGCAGTTCTTC.

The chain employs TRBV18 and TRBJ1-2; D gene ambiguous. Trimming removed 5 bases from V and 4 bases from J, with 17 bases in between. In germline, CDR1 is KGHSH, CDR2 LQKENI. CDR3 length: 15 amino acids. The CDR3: CASSIVQQKTYGYTF. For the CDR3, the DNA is TGTGCCAGCTCAATCGTGCAGCAGAAAACCTATGGCTACACCTTC.

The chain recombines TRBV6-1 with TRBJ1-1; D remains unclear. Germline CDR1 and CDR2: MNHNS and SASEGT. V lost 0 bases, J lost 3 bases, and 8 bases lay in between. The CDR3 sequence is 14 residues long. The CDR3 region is CASSEAAVYTEAFF. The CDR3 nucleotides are TGTGCCAGCAGTGAAGCGGCCGTTTACACTGAAGCTTTCTTT.

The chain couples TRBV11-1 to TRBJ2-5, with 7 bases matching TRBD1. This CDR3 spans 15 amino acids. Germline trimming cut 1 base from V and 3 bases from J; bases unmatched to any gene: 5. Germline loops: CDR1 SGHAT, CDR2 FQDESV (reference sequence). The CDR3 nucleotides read TGTGCCAGCAGCTTAGAGGGGGCCAGGGAAGAGACCCAGTACTTC. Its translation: CASSLEGAREETQYF.

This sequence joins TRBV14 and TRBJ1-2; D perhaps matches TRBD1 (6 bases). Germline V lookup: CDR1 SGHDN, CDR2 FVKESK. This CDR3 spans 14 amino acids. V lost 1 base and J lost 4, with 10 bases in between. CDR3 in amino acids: CASSQGGLGYGYTF. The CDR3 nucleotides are TGTGCCAGCAGCCAAGGGGGGCTGGGCTATGGCTACACCTTC.

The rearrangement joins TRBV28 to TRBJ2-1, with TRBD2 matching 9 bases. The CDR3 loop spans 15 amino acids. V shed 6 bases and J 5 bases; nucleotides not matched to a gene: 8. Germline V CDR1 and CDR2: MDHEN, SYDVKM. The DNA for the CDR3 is TGTGCCAGCAGCTTGGCGGGGGGGTTCCACAATGAGCAGTTCTTC. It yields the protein CASSLAGGFHNEQFF. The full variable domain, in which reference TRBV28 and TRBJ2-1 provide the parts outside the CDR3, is DVKVTQSSRYLVKRTGEKVFLECVQDMDHENMFWYRQDPGLGLRLIYFSYDVKMKEKGDIPEGYSVSREKKERFSLILESASTNQTSMYLCASSLAGGFHNEQFFGPGTRLTVL.

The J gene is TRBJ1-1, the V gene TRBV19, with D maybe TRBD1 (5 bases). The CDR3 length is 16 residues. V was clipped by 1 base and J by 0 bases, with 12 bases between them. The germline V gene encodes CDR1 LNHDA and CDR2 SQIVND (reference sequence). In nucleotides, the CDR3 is TGTGCCAGTAGTATAGTGGGACGAGGATTGAACACTGAAGCTTTCTTT. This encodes CASSIVGRGLNTEAFF.

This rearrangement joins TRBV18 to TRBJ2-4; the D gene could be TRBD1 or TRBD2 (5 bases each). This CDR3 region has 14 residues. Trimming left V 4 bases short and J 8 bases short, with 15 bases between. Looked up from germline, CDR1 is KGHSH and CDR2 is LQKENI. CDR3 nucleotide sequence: TGTGCCAGCTCACTCGCGACCGGGACCGACATTCAGTACTTC. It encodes CASSLATGTDIQYF.

The CDR3 bases are TGTGCCAGCAGCCGGGACAGCCGGACTGAAGCTTTCTTT. The encoded protein is CASSRDSRTEAFF. The chain employs TRBV9 and TRBJ1-1; TRBD1 aligns across 7 bases. The CDR3 sequence is 13 residues long. From germline, CDR1 is SGDLS and CDR2 YYNGEE. The junction had 5 bases not matched to a gene; V was cut back by 4 bases and J by 5 bases. Together with reference TRBV9 and TRBJ1-1, the CDR3 gives the full variable domain: DSGVTQTPKHLITATGQRVTLRCSPRSGDLSVYWYQQSLDQGLQFLIQYYNGEERAKGNILERFSAQQFPDLHSELNLSSLELGDSALYFCASSRDSRTEAFFGQGTRLTVV.

The CDR3 protein is CASSPLGGAGGEQYF. The CDR3 region has the DNA TGTGCCAGCAGTCCCTTAGGTGGGGCAGGGGGCGAGCAGTACTTC. The chain is built from TRBV28 and TRBJ2-7, with TRBD1 matching over 7 bases. Germline V gene sequence: CDR1 MDHEN, CDR2 SYDVKM. This CDR3 comprises 15 residues. The trim removed 5 bases at V and 6 bases at J, leaving 13 bases unmatched.

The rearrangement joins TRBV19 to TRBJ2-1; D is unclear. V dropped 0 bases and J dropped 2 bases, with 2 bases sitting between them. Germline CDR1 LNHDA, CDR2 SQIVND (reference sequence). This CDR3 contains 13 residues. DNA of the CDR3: TGTGCCAGTAGTATAGACCCCTACAATGAGCAGTTCTTC. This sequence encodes CASSIDPYNEQFF.

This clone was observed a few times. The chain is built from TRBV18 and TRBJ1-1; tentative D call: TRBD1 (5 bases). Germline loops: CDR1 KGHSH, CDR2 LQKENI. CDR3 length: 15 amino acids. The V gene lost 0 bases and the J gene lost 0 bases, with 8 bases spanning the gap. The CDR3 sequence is CASSPPGPLNTEAFF. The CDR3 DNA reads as TGTGCCAGCTCACCACCGGGGCCTTTGAACACTGAAGCTTTCTTT.